The clone carrying this T cell receptor beta chain appeared a single time. Its antigen remains unknown. This record belongs to a study of cytomegalovirus exposure and HLA in healthy donors. The study, taken as a whole, reports: Later analysis showed most CMV-associated TCR beta chains appearing HLA-restricted. Across HLA loci, a later analysis found differing TCR association rates, with DRB1 most and HLA-C fewest. Among TCR sequences, most were rare, though some public TCRs appeared in many donors.

PCR used 60 Vbeta primers and 13 Jbeta primers. Sequenced by immunoSEQ multiplex PCR; TCRdb stores in-frame clones only, minus some. Of more than 95,000 clones in the sample, 83% were seen once. J lost 5 bases, V lost 5 bases, and 10 bases had no gene match. CDR3 length: 15 residues. CDR1 and CDR2 from the germline V gene are MDHEN and SYDVKM. The rearrangement joins TRBV28 to TRBJ2-7; TRBD2 matches at 9 bases. The sample consisted of PBMCs. This TCR was sampled from a woman between 35 and 50 years old in good health and CMV-seropositive. For the CDR3, the DNA is TGTGCCAGCAGTCGCGCCACGGGACTAGCCCACGAGCAGTACTTC. Translating gives CASSRATGLAHEQYF. The full variable domain, its missing parts supplied by reference TRBV28 and TRBJ2-7, is DVKVTQSSRYLVKRTGEKVFLECVQDMDHENMFWYRQDPGLGLRLIYFSYDVKMKEKGDIPEGYSVSREKKERFSLILESASTNQTSMYLCASSRATGLAHEQYFGPGTRLTVT.